This T cell receptor (beta chain) was sequenced for a study of CD8 T cells in ankylosing spondylitis. Study-wide findings and caveats: Apparently characteristic of ankylosing spondylitis blood was a TCR beta motif (roughly eight highly homologous variants). Existing reports had already noted some motif variants in reactive arthritis synovial fluid and blood. Matched ankylosing spondylitis synovial fluid reportedly contained a significantly enriched population of disease-linked clones. Those disease-linked clones were CD8+; they were also relatively rare in peripheral blood.

This clonotype was counted many times. Its specificity is not known. Germline V gene sequence: CDR1 SGHTA, CDR2 FQGNSA. The junction had 9 bases not matched to a gene; V was cut back by 7 bases and J by 5 bases. The CDR3 has 15 amino acids. Quantitative 5'-RACE with molecular barcodes produced the TCR beta libraries. TCRdb ran MiXCR on the 5' RACE reads and lists one entry per CDR3 protein. The table has more than 600,000 distinct CDR3 sequences, over 15% seen once. The chain links TRBV7-2 to TRBJ2-1, with 9 bases matching TRBD1. The sequencing input was blood, either unsorted or a sorted T cell fraction (not recorded which). The receptor's source is a male donor with ankylosing spondylitis. CDR3 in amino acids: CASTPGTGNHNEQFF. CDR3 sequence (DNA): TGTGCCAGCACGCCCGGGACAGGGAACCACAATGAGCAGTTCTTC.